This T cell receptor beta chain was sequenced for a study of shared clonotypes between healthy human individuals. Participating donors were healthy, HIV-negative adults free of recent acute infections or vaccinations. Nashville, Tennessee was home to all donors, each a Caucasian adult. Libraries were prepared by immunoSEQ multiplex PCR; TCRdb keeps only in-frame clonotypes and omits some of them. The sample lists about 1 million clones, approximately 72% seen once, with about 1.4% in the top ten. Trimming cost V 7 bases and J 1 base; bases outside gene matches: 3. The CDR3 is 15 residues long. Germline lookup yields CDR1 SNHLY and CDR2 FYNNEI.

The sequencing sample was made of memory CD4+ T cells sorted from blood. Subset meaning: CD45RA-negative fraction. The rearrangement uses TRBV2 and TRBJ2-3; 12 bases agree with TRBD2. This receptor was identified in a man aged 18 to 29 in good health. The CDR3 DNA is TGTGCCAGCAAGAGACTAGCGGGGGGCACAGATACGCAGTATTTT. Translation gives CASKRLAGGTDTQYF.